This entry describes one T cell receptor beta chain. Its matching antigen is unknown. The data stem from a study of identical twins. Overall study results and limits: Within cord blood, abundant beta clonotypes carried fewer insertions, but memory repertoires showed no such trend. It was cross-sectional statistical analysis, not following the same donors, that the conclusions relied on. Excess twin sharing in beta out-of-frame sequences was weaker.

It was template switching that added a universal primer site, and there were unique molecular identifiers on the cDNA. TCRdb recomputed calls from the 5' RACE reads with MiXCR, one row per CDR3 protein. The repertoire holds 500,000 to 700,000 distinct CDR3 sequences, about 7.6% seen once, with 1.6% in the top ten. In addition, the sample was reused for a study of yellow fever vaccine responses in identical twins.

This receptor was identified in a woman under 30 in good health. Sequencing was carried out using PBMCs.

For the CDR3, the DNA is TGTGCCAGCAGCCCCTCGGGACAGGGCGCGCAGTACTTC. Translation gives CASSPSGQGAQYF. J is TRBJ2-7 and V is TRBV11-2; 9 bases agree with TRBD1. In germline, CDR1 is SGHAT, CDR2 FQNNGV. After removal of 5 bases from V and 9 bases from J, the junction contained 8 bases not matched to a gene. The CDR3 has 13 residues.